Sequencing of this T cell receptor beta chain was carried out in a study of T cells in Graves' hyperthyroidism and ophthalmopathy. As for the study in general: Once the initial diagnosis was made, peripheral blood was obtained before any treatment.

This clonotype was counted a few times. Its antigen is not identified. Amplified TCR beta CDR3 regions came from RNA transcripts. Initially, a first-round RT-PCR of the TCR CDR3 employed the HTBI primer set. MiXCR, run by TCRdb on the multiplex PCR reads, gives a single entry per CDR3 protein. This sample yields about 250,000 distinct CDR3 sequences, of which roughly 20% are seen a single time; around 62% belongs to the top ten. Exclusion of a patient resulted from uncontrolled infection, other autoimmune disease, pregnancy or lactation. Diagnoses rested on clinical symptoms, serum thyroxine and TRAb, thyroid ultrasound and orbital computed tomography. General study findings and limits: Blood also carried most thyroid clonotypes expanded above 0.001.

CDR1 and CDR2 from the germline V gene are MNHNS and SASEGT. The CDR3 is 13 residues long. The V segment lost 7 bases and the J segment 6 bases; nucleotides outside the gene matches: 6. Sequencing used blood. The clonotype was recovered from a man in his thirties or forties with Graves' ophthalmopathy. This chain joins TRBV6-1 and TRBJ2-1, with 7 bases aligning to TRBD2. The CDR3 region has the DNA TGTGCCAGCACGGGAGGAACTTTCAATGAGCAGTTCTTC. Its protein is CASTGGTFNEQFF.